Listed below are T cell receptor beta chains from one sample, sequenced in a study of shared clonotypes between healthy human individuals. Profiling relied on immunoSEQ multiplex PCR, and the TCRdb table lists in-frame clones only, not all of them. The table records approximately 2.5 million clones, around 94% of them present only once. Source material: naive CD4+ T cells sorted from blood. The receptor source for this set is a young man in good health. CDR3s include the opening cysteine and the closing phenylalanine or tryptophan. Each record gives: D gene, V gene, clone size, J gene, CDR3 protein, CDR3 DNA. D genes are given only for firm matches. For some rows the clone size is stated as once, few or many, or as a class when expanded; others skip it.

.	TRBV6-5	.	TRBJ1-1	CASSYDGSTEAFF	TGTGCCAGCAGTTACGACGGTAGCACTGAAGCTTTCTTT
.	TRBV7-7	.	TRBJ2-1	CASSLGQAGYNEQFF	TGTGCTAGCAGCTTAGGACAAGCCGGCTACAATGAGCAGTTCTTC
.	TRBV5-1	.	TRBJ2-5	CASSLNGETQYF	TGCGCCAGCAGCTTAAACGGAGAGACCCAGTACTTC
.	TRBV13	.	TRBJ1-6	CASSTRVGPYNSPLHF	TGTGCCAGCAGCACCCGAGTGGGACCCTATAATTCACCCCTCCACTTT
.	TRBV5-4	.	TRBJ2-2	CASSSWTVNTGELFF	TGTGCCAGCAGCTCCTGGACAGTTAACACCGGGGAGCTGTTTTTT
TRBD2	TRBV10-3	once	TRBJ2-7	CAISELLAGSYEQYF	TGTGCCATCAGTGAGCTACTAGCGGGCTCCTACGAGCAGTACTTC
.	TRBV28	.	TRBJ1-1	CASSLIGHLNTEAFF	TGTGCCAGCAGTTTGATTGGACATCTGAACACTGAAGCTTTCTTT
.	TRBV15	.	TRBJ1-2	CATSKPGFYGYTF	TGTGCCACCAGCAAACCGGGGTTCTATGGCTACACCTTC
.	TRBV6-1	.	TRBJ2-4	CASSEEVFGNIQYF	TGTGCCAGCAGTGAAGAAGTCTTTGGAAACATTCAGTACTTC
TRBD1	TRBV7-2	.	TRBJ2-7	CASSGYGTGSGYEQYF	TGTGCCAGCAGCGGCTACGGGACAGGGAGTGGGTACGAGCAGTACTTC
.	TRBV5-4	.	TRBJ2-5	CASSPGEQDFGETQYF	TGTGCCAGCAGCCCTGGGGAGCAGGACTTCGGAGAGACCCAGTACTTC
.	TRBV5-6	.	TRBJ1-5	CASSSQASQPQHF	TGTGCCAGCAGCAGCCAGGCCAGTCAGCCCCAGCATTTT
.	TRBV6-6	once	TRBJ1-6	CASSYRGNLDSPLHF	TGTGCCAGCAGTTACAGGGGAAATTTAGATTCACCCCTCCACTTT
.	TRBV15	.	TRBJ2-2	CATSRKQGGTGELFF	TGTGCCACCAGCAGGAAACAGGGTGGGACCGGGGAGCTGTTTTTT
TRBD1	TRBV5-4	.	TRBJ2-1	CASMRQGVGEQFF	TGTGCCAGCATGAGACAGGGGGTAGGTGAGCAGTTCTTC
.	TRBV10-3	.	TRBJ2-4	CAISESFGHRMAKNIQYF	TGTGCCATCAGTGAGTCGTTTGGACACCGGATGGCCAAAAACATTCAGTACTTC
.	TRBV7-9	.	TRBJ2-1	CASSSLVQGVVRVRQFF	TGTGCCAGCAGCTCACTAGTACAGGGAGTAGTTAGGGTTAGGCAGTTCTTC
.	TRBV9	.	TRBJ2-3	CASSQPPGGPSPDTQYF	TGTGCCAGCAGCCAGCCCCCCGGGGGGCCTTCCCCAGATACGCAGTATTTT
.	TRBV18	.	TRBJ2-2	CASSHGTLRELFF	TGTGCCAGCTCCCACGGTACGCTACGGGAGCTGTTTTTT
.	TRBV5-1	.	TRBJ1-1	CASSPWGDKNTEAFF	TGCGCCAGCTCCCCCTGGGGGGACAAGAACACTGAAGCTTTCTTT
.	TRBV13	.	TRBJ2-6	CASSLEGKRSGANVLTF	TGTGCCAGCAGCTTAGAGGGCAAACGCTCTGGGGCCAACGTCCTGACTTTC
.	TRBV30	.	TRBJ2-5	CAWSTGQETQYF	TGTGCCTGGAGCACGGGGCAGGAGACCCAGTACTTC
TRBD2	TRBV18	.	TRBJ2-3	CASSPAGGPGDTQYF	TGTGCCAGCTCACCGGCGGGAGGGCCTGGAGATACGCAGTATTTT
.	TRBV2	.	TRBJ1-4	CASRESLNEKLFF	TGTGCCAGCAGAGAGAGTCTTAATGAAAAACTGTTTTTT
.	TRBV30	.	TRBJ1-3	CAWSAIKGAGNTIYF	TGTGCCTGGAGTGCCATTAAGGGTGCTGGAAACACCATATATTTT
.	TRBV2	.	TRBJ1-2	CASSSSPGYTF	TGTGCCAGCAGTTCGAGTCCTGGCTACACCTTC
.	TRBV15	.	TRBJ1-1	CATSREEGRNTEAFF	TGTGCCACCAGCAGAGAGGAGGGGCGGAACACTGAAGCTTTCTTT
.	TRBV10-3	.	TRBJ2-2	CASTGLSSTGELFF	TGTGCCAGCACGGGACTCTCGAGTACCGGGGAGCTGTTTTTT
.	TRBV9	.	TRBJ2-1	CASSVGTPNEQFF	TGTGCCAGCAGCGTCGGGACTCCCAATGAGCAGTTCTTC
.	TRBV11-1	.	TRBJ2-2	CASSLEVRGHTGELFF	TGTGCCAGCAGCTTAGAGGTCAGGGGCCACACCGGGGAGCTGTTTTTT
.	TRBV10-3	.	TRBJ2-4	CAISESRGDIQYF	TGTGCCATCAGTGAGTCGAGGGGTGACATTCAGTACTTC
.	TRBV5-1	.	TRBJ2-5	CASSFYMPYQETQYF	TGCGCCAGCAGCTTCTATATGCCCTACCAAGAGACCCAGTACTTC
.	TRBV6-1	.	TRBJ1-1	CASRHGTVNTEAFF	TGTGCCAGCAGGCACGGGACGGTGAACACTGAAGCTTTCTTT
.	TRBV18	.	TRBJ1-1	CASSPPFAQNTEAFF	TGTGCCAGCTCACCACCGTTCGCCCAGAACACTGAAGCTTTCTTT
TRBD2	TRBV5-8	.	TRBJ2-1	CASSRPTSLFF	TGTGCCAGCAGCCGCCCGACTAGCCTGTTCTTC
.	TRBV4-1	.	TRBJ2-7	CASSRDHRDGASYEQYF	TGCGCCAGCAGCCGAGACCACCGGGACGGTGCCTCCTACGAGCAGTACTTC
.	TRBV7-9	.	TRBJ2-7	CASSLAGGSYEQYF	TGTGCCAGCAGCTTAGCGGGGGGCTCCTACGAGCAGTACTTC
TRBD1	TRBV28	.	TRBJ2-7	CASSLDRGQFYEQYF	TGTGCCAGCAGCCTAGACAGGGGGCAATTCTACGAGCAGTACTTC
.	TRBV7-2	.	TRBJ1-4	CASAVERTTNEKLFF	TGTGCCAGCGCGGTCGAGAGGACAACTAATGAAAAACTGTTTTTT
.	TRBV10-3	.	TRBJ1-1	CAISVSRDRVVNTEAFF	TGTGCCATCAGTGTATCGAGAGACAGAGTAGTGAACACTGAAGCTTTCTTT
.	TRBV5-4	.	TRBJ2-2	CASSLVGGTGELFF	TGTGCCAGCAGCTTGGTAGGGGGAACCGGGGAGCTGTTTTTT
TRBD1	TRBV11-1	.	TRBJ2-7	CASSDPGQTYEQYF	TGTGCCAGCAGCGACCCGGGACAGACCTACGAGCAGTACTTC
.	TRBV5-5	.	TRBJ1-2	CASSVGHENYGYTF	TGTGCCAGCAGCGTGGGACACGAGAACTATGGCTACACCTTC
.	TRBV5-4	.	TRBJ1-1	CASSSTARPPIAFF	TGTGCCAGCAGCTCCACGGCGAGACCCCCGATCGCTTTCTTT
.	TRBV7-9	.	TRBJ1-2	CASSPPNGGLNGYTF	TGTGCCAGCAGCCCCCCGAACGGGGGGCTGAATGGCTACACCTTC
.	TRBV28	.	TRBJ2-3	CASSSPFGQKGTDTQYF	TGTGCCAGCAGTTCCCCGTTTGGGCAGAAGGGGACAGATACGCAGTATTTT
.	TRBV7-9	.	TRBJ2-3	CASSSLRSSTDTQYF	TGTGCCAGCAGCAGTCTGAGGTCTAGCACAGATACGCAGTATTTT
.	TRBV18	.	TRBJ1-3	CASSLGAGNSGNTIYF	TGTGCCAGCTCACTCGGTGCAGGGAACTCTGGAAACACCATATATTTT